The 13 T cell receptor beta chains listed next were all sequenced from one sample in a study of cytomegalovirus exposure and HLA in healthy donors. The protocol was immunoSEQ multiplex PCR, while the TCRdb copy is restricted to in-frame clones and leaves out a portion. The repertoire holds roughly 50,000 clones, with more than 75% as singletons. The source material was PBMCs. The receptors were sampled from a man aged 18 to 30 in good health and CMV-seronegative.

J is TRBJ2-5 and V is TRBV6-1; D perhaps matches TRBD2 (6 bases). The CDR3 is 16 residues long. V was clipped by 3 bases and J by 5 bases, with 19 bases between them. Per germline, CDR1 MNHNS and CDR2 SASEGT. In DNA form, the CDR3 reads TGTGCCAGCAGTGAGACTCCCGGGGGTGGTAGGGAGACCCAGTACTTC. Amino acid sequence: CASSETPGGGRETQYF.

The chain combines TRBV7-2 with TRBJ1-2, with 8 bases identical to TRBD1. The V gene's germline CDR1 is SGHTA and CDR2 FQGNSA. CDR3 length equals 13 residues. V shed 0 bases and J 8 bases; nucleotides not matched to a gene: 2. DNA for the CDR3: TGTGCCAGCAGCTTAGCGCGGGACAGGGGCTACACCTTC. Translation: CASSLARDRGYTF.

The CDR3 nucleotides are TGCGCCAGCAGCCAAGAGACTAGCGGGCGCGTATTGGGGCAGTATTTT. Amino acids: CASSQETSGRVLGQYF. V is TRBV4-1 and J is TRBJ2-3, with TRBD2 matching 10 bases. J gave up 11 bases and V 0 bases, and 11 bases lay outside the gene matches. Germline loops: CDR1 MGHRA, CDR2 YSYEKL. This CDR3 contains 16 residues.

The CDR3 nucleotides read TGTGCCAGCCTCGCCTTGGCGGGAGGGGGCACCGGGGAGCTGTTTTTT. The encoded protein is CASLALAGGGTGELFF. The chain uses TRBV27 and TRBJ2-2; 9 positions match TRBD2. Germline V gives CDR1 MNHEY, CDR2 SMNVEV (reference sequence). The CDR3 runs 16 residues. Trimming removed 8 bases from V and 4 bases from J; junction bases left unmatched: 11.

CDR3 region: CASSQGGRGDQPQHF. The CDR3 nucleotides read TGCGCCAGCAGCCAAGGGGGACGGGGGGATCAGCCCCAGCATTTT. V gene TRBV4-1 combines with J gene TRBJ1-5, with D possibly TRBD1 on 5 matching bases. The V gene's germline CDR1 is MGHRA and CDR2 YSYEKL. Between the trimmed V and J ends, which lost 1 base and 5 bases, there was a span of 12 bases. The CDR3 runs to 15 residues.

The chain uses TRBV5-6 and TRBJ2-7, with 8 bases identical to TRBD2. The CDR3 covers 15 residues. CDR1 is SGHDT, CDR2 YYEEEE, per germline. V trimming: 4 bases; J trimming: 6 bases; junction bases outside the gene matches: 12. As DNA, the CDR3 is TGTGCCAGCAGCCAGGTGGGGCGGGAGGTATTCGAGCAGTACTTC. It is translated as CASSQVGREVFEQYF.

This clone was found once. The J gene is TRBJ2-3, the V gene TRBV10-3, with 9 bases matching TRBD1. The germline V gene encodes CDR1 ENHRY and CDR2 SYGVKD. V was pared by 10 bases and J by 2 bases, with 13 bases of the junction left unmatched. The CDR3 length is 16 residues. For the CDR3, the DNA is TGTGCCACCGCGGTAGGACAGGGGAGTTCCACAGATACGCAGTATTTT. This translates into CATAVGQGSSTDTQYF.

In DNA, the CDR3 is TGTGCCAGCAGCGTAACTGCGGGCGGGCCACAAGAGACCCAGTACTTC. Amino acid sequence: CASSVTAGGPQETQYF. J is TRBJ2-5 and V is TRBV9; weak D call: TRBD2 (5 bases). This CDR3 has 16 residues. V was cut by 1 base and J by 2 bases, with 15 bases left in between. The germline V gene encodes CDR1 SGDLS and CDR2 YYNGEE.

V and J are TRBV28 and TRBJ2-3; 7 bases match TRBD2. Unmatched junction bases numbered 2, after V lost 6 bases and J lost 2 bases. The CDR3 is 13 residues long. CDR1 and CDR2 from the germline V gene are MDHEN and SYDVKM. The CDR3 loop is CASRGLTTDTQYF. The CDR3 nucleotides read TGTGCCAGCAGGGGACTAACCACAGATACGCAGTATTTT.

The rearrangement uses TRBV5-4 and TRBJ2-7, with D hard to call. V lost 0 bases and J lost 5, with 9 bases in between. Germline V gives CDR1 SGHNT, CDR2 YYREEE (reference sequence). This CDR3 is built from 13 residues. The CDR3 coding sequence is TGTGCCAGCAGCTTGGGAGGTTACGACGAGCAGTACTTC. Translating gives CASSLGGYDEQYF.

V usage is TRBV21-1 and J usage is TRBJ1-4; the table's D gene call, TRBD1, was not cross checked with the DNA. TRBV21-1 is flagged as a pseudogene. This CDR3 comprises 14 residues. The CDR3 protein is CASSTRTGGEKLFF. In DNA, the CDR3 is TGTGCCAGCAGTACCAGGACAGGGGGAGAGAAACTGTTTTTT.

This clone was picked up one time. The V and J genes are TRBV7-2 and TRBJ2-1; the match to TRBD2 covers 9 bases. V lost 5 bases to trimming and J lost 9 bases; unmatched junction nucleotides: 14. Germline loops: CDR1 SGHTA, CDR2 FQGNSA. This CDR3 region has 16 residues. CDR3 coding DNA: TGTGCCAGCAGCCCCCTCGAGTTAGCGGGAGTGATTGAGCAGTTCTTC. This codes for CASSPLELAGVIEQFF.

This clone appeared a single time. The chain uses TRBV10-3 and TRBJ2-2, with D unclear. V was shortened by 4 bases and J by 5 bases, with 11 bases between the two germline ends. This CDR3 is built from 14 residues. The germline V gene encodes CDR1 ENHRY and CDR2 SYGVKD. The CDR3 DNA reads TGTGCCATCAGTGTGAACTATAAAACCGGGGAGCTGTTTTTT. Protein: CAISVNYKTGELFF.